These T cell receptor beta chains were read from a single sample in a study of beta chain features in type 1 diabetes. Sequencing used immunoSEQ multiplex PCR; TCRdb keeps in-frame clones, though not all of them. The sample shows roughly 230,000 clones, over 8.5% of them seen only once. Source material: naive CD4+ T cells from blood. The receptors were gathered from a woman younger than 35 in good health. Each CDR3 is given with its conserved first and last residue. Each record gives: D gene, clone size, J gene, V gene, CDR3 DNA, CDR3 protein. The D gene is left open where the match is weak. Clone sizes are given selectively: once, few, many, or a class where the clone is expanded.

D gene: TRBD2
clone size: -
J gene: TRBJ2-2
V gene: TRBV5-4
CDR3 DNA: TGTGCCAGCAGCTTGGCAGTAGCGGGGAGAAACACCGGGGAGCTGTTTTTT
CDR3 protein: CASSLAVAGRNTGELFF

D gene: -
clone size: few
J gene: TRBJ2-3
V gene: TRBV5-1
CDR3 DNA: TGCGCCAGCAGCACCGCGGGGGATACGCAGTATTTT
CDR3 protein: CASSTAGDTQYF

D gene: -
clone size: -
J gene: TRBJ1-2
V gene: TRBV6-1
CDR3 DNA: TGTGCCAGCAGTGATCACAGAACTAACTATGGCTACACCTTC
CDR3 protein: CASSDHRTNYGYTF

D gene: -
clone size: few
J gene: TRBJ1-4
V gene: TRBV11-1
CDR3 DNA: TGTGCCAGCAGCTTCCGGGGGGGAAAACTGTTTTTT
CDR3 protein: CASSFRGGKLFF

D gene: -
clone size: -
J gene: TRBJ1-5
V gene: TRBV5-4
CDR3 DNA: TGTGCCAGCAGCTTAGGGGGGGGGAATCAGCCCCAGCATTTT
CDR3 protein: CASSLGGGNQPQHF

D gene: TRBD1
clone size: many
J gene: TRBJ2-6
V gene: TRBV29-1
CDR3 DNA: TGCAGCGTTGGGACAGGAGCGGCCAACGTCCTGACTTTC
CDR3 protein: CSVGTGAANVLTF

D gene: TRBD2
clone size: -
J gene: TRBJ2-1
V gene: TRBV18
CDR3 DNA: TGTGCCAGCTCCCCCAGCGGGGGGAGGTATGAGCAGTTCTTC
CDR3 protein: CASSPSGGRYEQFF

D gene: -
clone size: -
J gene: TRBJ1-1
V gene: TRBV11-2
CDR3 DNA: TGTGCCAGCAGCAGCCACCATTCGAACACTGAAGCTTTCTTT
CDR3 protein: CASSSHHSNTEAFF

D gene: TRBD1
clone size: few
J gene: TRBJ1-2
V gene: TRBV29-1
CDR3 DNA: TGCAGCGTTGAAGACAGGGGGCGAAAGAATGGCTACACCTTC
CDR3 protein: CSVEDRGRKNGYTF

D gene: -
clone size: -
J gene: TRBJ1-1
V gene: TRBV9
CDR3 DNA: TGTGCCAGCAGCGTAGTATCCAGTGGAGGCACTGAAGCTTTCTTT
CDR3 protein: CASSVVSSGGTEAFF

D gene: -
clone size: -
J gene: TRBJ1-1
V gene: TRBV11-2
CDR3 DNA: TGTGCCAGCAGCTTAGTGGTACGGTCTGAAGCTTTCTTT
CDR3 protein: CASSLVVRSEAFF

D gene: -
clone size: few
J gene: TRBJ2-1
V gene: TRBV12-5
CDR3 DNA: TGTGCTAGTGGTTTGGGGACTAGCCCCCAGGGGGAGGAGCAGTTCTTC
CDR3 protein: CASGLGTSPQGEEQFF

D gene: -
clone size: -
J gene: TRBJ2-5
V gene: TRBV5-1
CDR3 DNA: TGCGCCAGCAGCTTGGTCGGGGGACGGGAGACCCAGTACTTC
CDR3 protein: CASSLVGGRETQYF

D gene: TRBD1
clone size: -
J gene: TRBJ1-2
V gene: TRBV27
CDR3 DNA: TGTGCCAGCAGGATGGGGCAGGGGGCGACTCTTAACTATGGCTACACCTTC
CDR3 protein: CASRMGQGATLNYGYTF

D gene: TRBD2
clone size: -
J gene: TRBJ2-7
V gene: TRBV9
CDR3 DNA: TGTGCCAGCAGCGTTTCTCCTAGCGGGAGCTCCTACGAGCAGTACTTC
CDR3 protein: CASSVSPSGSSYEQYF

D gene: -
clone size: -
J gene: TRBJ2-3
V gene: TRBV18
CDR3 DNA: TGTGCCAGCTCACCATCGGCAGATACGCAGTATTTT
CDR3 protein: CASSPSADTQYF

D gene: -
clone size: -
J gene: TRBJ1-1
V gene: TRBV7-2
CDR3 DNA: TGTGCCAGCAGCTTAGACAGGACGAACACTGAAGCTTTCTTT
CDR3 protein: CASSLDRTNTEAFF

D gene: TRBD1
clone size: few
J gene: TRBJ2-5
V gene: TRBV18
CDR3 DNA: TGTGCCAGCTCACCACCTTCGACAGGGGAAGAGACCCAGTACTTC
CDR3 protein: CASSPPSTGEETQYF

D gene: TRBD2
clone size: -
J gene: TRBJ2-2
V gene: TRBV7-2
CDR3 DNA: TGTGCCAGCAGCTCGGGACTAGTCTTTGCCGGGGAGCTGTTTTTT
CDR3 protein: CASSSGLVFAGELFF

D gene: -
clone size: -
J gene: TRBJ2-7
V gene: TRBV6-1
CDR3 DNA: TGTGCCAGCAGTGTCAGGGATTCAGACGAGCAGTACTTC
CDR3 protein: CASSVRDSDEQYF

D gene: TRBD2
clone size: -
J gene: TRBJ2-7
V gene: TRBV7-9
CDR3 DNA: TGTGCCAGCAGCTTAGATCTTAGCGGGAGTGGTTACGAGCAGTACTTC
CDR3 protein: CASSLDLSGSGYEQYF

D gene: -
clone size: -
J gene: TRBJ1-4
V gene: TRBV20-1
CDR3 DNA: TGCAGTGCTAGTCGAGGGGAAAAACTGTTTTTT
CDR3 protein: CSASRGEKLFF

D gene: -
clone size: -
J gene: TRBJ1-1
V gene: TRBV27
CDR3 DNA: TGTGCCAGCAGTTCGTCAACGCGCACTGAAGCTTTCTTT
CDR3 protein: CASSSSTRTEAFF

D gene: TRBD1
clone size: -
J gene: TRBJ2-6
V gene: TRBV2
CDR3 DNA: TGTGCCAGCAGCTACCCTGGGACAGGCTTCTCTGGGGCCAACGTCCTGACTTTC
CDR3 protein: CASSYPGTGFSGANVLTF

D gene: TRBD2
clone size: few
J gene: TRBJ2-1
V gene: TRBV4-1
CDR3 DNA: TGCGCCAGCAGCCAATTTAGCGGGGCGTCCTACAATGAGCAGTTCTTC
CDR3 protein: CASSQFSGASYNEQFF

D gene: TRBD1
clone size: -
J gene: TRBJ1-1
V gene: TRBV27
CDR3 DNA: TGTGCCAGCAGTTTAGACAGGGTGAACACTGAAGCTTTCTTT
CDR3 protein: CASSLDRVNTEAFF

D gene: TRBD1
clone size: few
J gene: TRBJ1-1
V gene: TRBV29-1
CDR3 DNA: TGCAGCGTGGGACAGCTCATGAACACTGAAGCTTTCTTT
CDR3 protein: CSVGQLMNTEAFF

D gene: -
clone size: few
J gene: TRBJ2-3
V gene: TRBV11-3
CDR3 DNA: TGTGCCAGCAGCTTAGACCCCTTCACAGATACGCAGTATTTT
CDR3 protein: CASSLDPFTDTQYF

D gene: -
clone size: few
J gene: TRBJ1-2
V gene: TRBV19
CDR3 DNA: TGTGCCAGTAGTCAGAACTATGGCTACACCTTC
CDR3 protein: CASSQNYGYTF

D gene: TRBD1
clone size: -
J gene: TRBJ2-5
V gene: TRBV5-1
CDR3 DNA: TGCGCCAGCAGCTTGGGACAGTATAGGGGGCAGGAGACCCAGTACTTC
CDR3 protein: CASSLGQYRGQETQYF

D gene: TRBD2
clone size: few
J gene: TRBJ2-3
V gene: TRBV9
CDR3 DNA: TGTGCCAGCAGCGATAATAGACTAGCGGGGGACACAGATACGCAGTATTTT
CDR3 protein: CASSDNRLAGDTDTQYF